The rows below give T cell receptor beta chains drawn from one sample of a study of beta chain features in type 1 diabetes. Assay: immunoSEQ multiplex PCR; the TCRdb copy retains only in-frame clones and omits some. The sample records hundreds of thousands of clones, approximately 28% being singletons. Sequencing was done on a sample of naive CD4+ T cells from blood. Receptor source: a man aged 18 to 30 in good health. Both conserved end residues are part of each CDR3.

J gene	V gene	CDR3 protein
TRBJ2-5	TRBV15	CATSRDPGSQETQYF
TRBJ2-3	TRBV10-3	CAISTGQFTDTQYF
TRBJ2-3	TRBV7-9	CASSQRQPTDTQYF
TRBJ2-1	TRBV29-1	CSADRVGEQFF
TRBJ2-5	TRBV5-1	CASSLAGRETQYF
TRBJ1-1	TRBV19	CASSMGSRNTEAFF
TRBJ1-1	TRBV15	CATSRGENTEAFF
TRBJ2-7	TRBV2	CASCRGTYEQYF
TRBJ1-2	TRBV15	CATSRDTRGTYGYTF
TRBJ2-5	TRBV6-6	CATRRGPAETQYF
TRBJ2-7	TRBV5-1	CASSLSGGKYEQYF
TRBJ2-5	TRBV29-1	CSGGQRGAETQYF
TRBJ2-1	TRBV5-6	CASSLVFNEQFF
TRBJ2-5	TRBV18	CASSPLPKYQETQYF
TRBJ2-4	TRBV5-1	CASSLAGTGFTNIQYF
TRBJ2-5	TRBV10-2	CASSESGRMKTQYF